The rows below give T cell receptor beta chains drawn from one sample of a study of T cells expressing NK-cell markers. From the 5' RACE reads, TCRdb lists one entry per CDR3 protein and no DNA. Its table lists roughly 180,000 distinct CDR3 sequences. The sequencing input was blood T cells: a sorted CD56 or NKG2C T cell subset, CD4+ or CD8+ T cells, or bulk PBMC T cells (not recorded which). These receptors originate from a man between 18 and 69 years old in good health. Both conserved end residues are part of each CDR3. The order of the fields is J gene, V gene, CDR3 protein.

J: TRBJ2-5
V: TRBV5-4
CDR3: CASSLGAGGVETQYF

J: TRBJ2-2
V: TRBV4-2
CDR3: CASSPQKDREMATGELFF

J: TRBJ1-1
V: TRBV3-1
CDR3: CASSQADREMGTEAFF

J: TRBJ2-2
V: TRBV5-1
CDR3: CASSSPGQGYTGELFF

J: TRBJ2-7
V: TRBV20-1
CDR3: CSARAYRASEQYF

J: TRBJ2-7
V: TRBV28
CDR3: CASRLKKRGGFYEQYF

J: TRBJ2-7
V: TRBV5-1
CDR3: CASSFGGLTYEQYF

J: TRBJ2-5
V: TRBV7-2
CDR3: CASSIWTEQETQYF

J: TRBJ2-1
V: TRBV7-8
CDR3: CASSPSLEQFF

J: TRBJ2-2
V: TRBV6-1
CDR3: CASREATGELFF

J: TRBJ1-2
V: TRBV14
CDR3: CASRPTGVYYGYTF

J: TRBJ2-7
V: TRBV20-1
CDR3: CSARPWDSSYEQYF

J: TRBJ2-1
V: TRBV11-1
CDR3: CASRGQGPNNEQFF

J: TRBJ2-5
V: TRBV6-6
CDR3: CASSYAGETQYF

J: TRBJ2-7
V: TRBV10-3
CDR3: CAISESVEDRETYEQYF

J: TRBJ2-2
V: TRBV27
CDR3: CASSTGTGDPTGELFF

J: TRBJ2-7
V: TRBV27
CDR3: CASSPYRDLTYEQYF

J: TRBJ2-2
V: TRBV19
CDR3: CASTPPSGLGGTGELFF

J: TRBJ2-7
V: TRBV6-1
CDR3: CATQRTGYEQYF

J: TRBJ2-2
V: TRBV10-3
CDR3: CAISATGSGELFF

J: TRBJ2-7
V: TRBV5-6
CDR3: CASSFGLAYEQYF

J: TRBJ2-6
V: TRBV4-2
CDR3: CASSQDDGAGANVLTF

J: TRBJ1-5
V: TRBV28
CDR3: CASMQGGDLPGAQHF

J: TRBJ2-1
V: TRBV2
CDR3: CASSELPSSGVRFF

J: TRBJ2-2
V: TRBV10-3
CDR3: CAISAWGREETGELFF

J: TRBJ2-1
V: TRBV7-9
CDR3: CASSSRDGRGLNQQFF

J: TRBJ2-3
V: TRBV5-1
CDR3: CASSLASDTQYF

J: TRBJ2-1
V: TRBV6-5
CDR3: CASSYVPSREQFF

J: TRBJ2-5
V: TRBV12-3/TRBV12-4
CDR3: CASAVLAGGLTETQYF

J: TRBJ2-1
V: TRBV20-1
CDR3: CSARWTSGAYNEQFF

J: TRBJ1-2
V: TRBV20-1
CDR3: CSARDREQGALYGYTF

J: TRBJ2-7
V: TRBV5-1
CDR3: CASSWTGTIESYEQYF

J: TRBJ2-5
V: TRBV11-2
CDR3: CASSLENSGGAWRETQYF

J: TRBJ2-3
V: TRBV29-1
CDR3: CSVELTSGTSGGSTDTQYF

J: TRBJ2-2
V: TRBV24-1
CDR3: CATSDASLAGGTGELFF

J: TRBJ2-2
V: TRBV3-1
CDR3: CASSLGQGAPSNTGELFF

J: TRBJ2-3
V: TRBV13
CDR3: CASSSRGLADTDTQYF

J: TRBJ2-2
V: TRBV5-1
CDR3: CASAPWDRDTGELFF

J: TRBJ1-1
V: TRBV15
CDR3: CATSGRLADIEAFF

J: TRBJ2-1
V: TRBV20-1
CDR3: CSASDRGVSNEQFF

J: TRBJ2-5
V: TRBV7-9
CDR3: CASSSQGPRETQYF

J: TRBJ2-3
V: TRBV21-1
CDR3: CASSQTTGKAQYF

J: TRBJ1-2
V: TRBV27
CDR3: CASSFTGAGGYTF